Below are 8 T cell receptor beta chains sequenced from a single sample in a study of T cell clonality in common variable immunodeficiency. TCRdb's table, derived via immunoSEQ multiplex PCR, lists solely in-frame clones and lacks some. The sample holds about 45,000 clones, and no clone turns up only once. The sample consisted of peripheral blood mononuclear cells. These receptors all come from a person aged 18-69 years in good health.

This clone was detected ten times or more. CDR3 sequence: CASSFGRSGNTIYF. Partial CDR3 DNA: TGCGCCAGCAGCTTTGGGCGCTCTGGAAACACC. V usage is TRBV5-1 and J usage is TRBJ1-3; D unresolved. Read coverage stops 3 residues before the CDR3 terminus; the germline J gene supplies the remainder. The CDR3 is made up of 14 amino acids. With 2 bases removed from V and 0 bases from J, the gap between germline ends came to 6 bases. The germline V gene has CDR1 SGHRS and CDR2 YFSETQ.

This clone came up many times. Sequencing ends 3 residues short of the CDR3 end; the germline J gene provides the rest. The chain recombines TRBV29-1 with TRBJ2-7; a possible D gene is TRBD1 (6 bases). The CDR3 runs to 13 residues. V lost 6 bases to trimming and J lost 0 bases, with 12 bases between them. Germline values: CDR1 SQVTM, CDR2 ANQGSEA. The CDR3 loop is CSVSTGSSYEQYF. The part of the CDR3 DNA that was read is TGCAGCGTATCTACAGGGAGCTCCTACGAG.

In this sample, this clone turned up many times. The read gets to within 3 residues of the CDR3 end, and the germline J gene fills in the rest. The rearrangement links TRBV7-8 to TRBJ2-2; 11 nucleotides match TRBD1. CDR3 length: 15 amino acids. The V gene end was trimmed by 4 bases and the J gene end by 9 bases; junction bases not matched to a gene: 7. Germline CDR1 and CDR2: SGHVS and FQNEAQ. Incomplete CDR3 DNA: TGTGCCAGCAGCTCCTGGGACAGGGGGAATAGGGAG. This gives the protein CASSSWDRGNRE. The CDR3 reads in full as CASSSWDRGNRELFF. Drawing the rest from reference TRBV7-8 and TRBJ2-2, the complete variable domain is GAGVSQSPRYKVAKRGQDVALRCDPISGHVSLFWYQQALGQGPEFLTYFQNEAQLDKSGLPSDRFFAERPEGSVSTLKIQRTQQEDSAVYLCASSSWDRGNRELFFGEGSRLTVL.

Many counts were recorded for this clone. The read comes to an end 3 residues before the CDR3 does, leaving the germline J gene to fill in the end. The chain recombines TRBV7-2 with TRBJ1-1; maybe TRBD1 (5 bases). The CDR3 runs 13 residues. The germline V and J ends were trimmed by 3 bases and 2 bases, with 7 bases remaining between them. The germline V gene encodes CDR1 SGHTA and CDR2 FQGNSA. CDR3 bases read: TGTGCCAGCAGCTTGCAGGGTAACACTGAA. It is translated as CASSLQGNTE. The full CDR3 sequence reads CASSLQGNTEAFF.

There are many counts of this clone. The CDR3 end falls 3 residues outside the read, so it is completed with the germline J gene. The chain combines TRBV5-1 with TRBJ2-2, with a possible D match to TRBD1 (5 bases). V shed 6 bases and J shed 2 bases, with 14 bases lying between them. This CDR3 comprises 15 residues. Germline loops: CDR1 SGHRS, CDR2 YFSETQ. CDR3 in amino acids: CASNPDTTNTGELFF. CDR3 bases read: TGCGCCAGCAACCCGGACACCACAAACACCGGGGAG.

The table lists this clone with many counts. CDR3 DNA (partial): TGTGCCAGCAGCGGCGGGTGGGAGGGCCAAGAGACC. This encodes CASSGGWEGQET. The entire CDR3 protein is CASSGGWEGQETQYF. The chain couples TRBV5-4 to TRBJ2-5, with 7 nucleotides matching TRBD2. The read halts 3 residues ahead of the CDR3 end, with the missing end drawn from the germline J gene. CDR1 and CDR2 (germline): SGHNT, YYREEE (reference sequence). The junction had 7 bases not matched to a gene; V was cut back by 4 bases and J by 1 base. This CDR3 has 15 residues.

This clone was found many times. The read ends 3 residues before the CDR3 terminus; that terminus is restored from the germline J gene. The chain carries TRBV5-1 and TRBJ1-1; TRBD1 matches at 7 bases. Germline V gene sequence: CDR1 SGHRS, CDR2 YFSETQ. The CDR3 extends over 15 amino acids. J was trimmed by 0 bases and V by 1 base; bases with no gene match: 3. The CDR3 spells CASSLSDRLNTEAFF. The covered CDR3 bases are TGCGCCAGCAGCTTGTCGGACAGGTTGAACACTGAA.

This clone occurred many times. The read halts 3 residues ahead of the CDR3 end, with the missing end drawn from the germline J gene. V gene TRBV28 combines with J gene TRBJ1-2; weak D call: TRBD1 (6 bases). CDR3 size: 13 residues. Germline lookup yields CDR1 MDHEN and CDR2 SYDVKM. V lost 3 bases to trimming and J lost 2 bases, with 7 bases between them. The chain's CDR3 is CASSLDSNYGYTF. The sequenced CDR3 bases are TGTGCCAGCAGTTTGGACAGCAACTATGGC.